One and the same sample provided the 19 T cell receptor beta chains below, sequenced in a study of blood T cells in healthy people across ages. Combining a sample-barcoded 5' primer with a J-beta primer mix, a second PCR ran for 7 to 11 cycles. TCRdb fed the 5' RACE reads into MiXCR, producing one record per CDR3 protein. The sample lists 700,000 or so distinct CDR3 sequences; about a fifth were seen once. Sample: blood. The receptors were sampled from an older man in good health.

The chain combines TRBV5-1 with TRBJ2-3, with 10 bases lining up with TRBD2. Trimming removed 1 base from V and 1 base from J; junction bases left unmatched: 9. From germline, CDR1 is SGHRS and CDR2 YFSETQ. The CDR3 runs 18 residues. CDR3 residues: CASSLTLPLAGGTDTQYF. The DNA of the CDR3 is TGCGCCAGCAGCTTGACCCTCCCTCTAGCGGGAGGCACAGATACGCAGTATTTT.

The rearrangement joins TRBV20-1 to TRBJ2-3; no clear D. CDR1 is DFQATT and CDR2 is SNEGSKA in the germline V gene (reference sequence). The ends were cut back, 5 bases at V and 1 base at J, with 16 bases in the middle. There are 15 residues in the CDR3. The chain's CDR3 is CSADQASTRTDTQYF. As DNA, the CDR3 is TGCAGTGCTGACCAAGCGTCTACGCGCACAGATACGCAGTATTTT.

Concerning this clonotype: The junction departs from the called germline gene at one end, perhaps through a read error. The gene calls are TRBV28 and TRBJ2-7; 13 bases are shared with TRBD2. The CDR3 spans 15 residues. Per the germline V gene, CDR1 is MDHEN and CDR2 is SYDVKM. The CDR3 spells CASSLGLAGANEQCF. In nucleotides, the CDR3 is TGTGCCAGCAGTTTAGGACTAGCGGGAGCCAACGAGCAGTGCTTC.

The genes are TRBV10-1 and TRBJ1-1; TRBD1 matches 10 bases. The V and J ends lost 1 base and 4 bases, in that order; junction bases with no gene match: 3. The CDR3 runs 15 residues. CDR1 is WNHNN, CDR2 SYGVQD, per germline (reference sequence). This CDR3 reads CASSEFRQGATEAFF. The CDR3 DNA reads TGCGCCAGCAGTGAGTTCCGACAGGGGGCCACTGAAGCTTTCTTT.

The table lists this clonotype with a few counts. The CDR3 region is CASSLGARRGENEQFF. CDR3 sequence (DNA): TGTGCCAGCAGTTTAGGCGCCAGGCGGGGGGAGAATGAGCAGTTCTTC. The chain joins TRBV12-3 or TRBV12-4 to TRBJ2-5; 8 bases fit TRBD2. The J call is doubtful: the DNA matches TRBJ2-1 better. The CDR3 extends over 16 amino acids.

The V call is TRBV7-9, the J call TRBJ2-1, with 9 positions matching TRBD1. The CDR3 is made up of 15 amino acids. The V gene's germline CDR1 is SEHNR and CDR2 FQNEAQ (reference sequence). V lost 5 bases, J lost 7 bases, and 9 bases stayed unmatched. The CDR3 sequence is CASSPTGGTGNEQFF. CDR3 DNA sequence: TGTGCCAGCAGCCCAACCGGGGGGACAGGGAATGAGCAGTTCTTC.

This clonotype appeared a few times. The V and J genes are TRBV24-1 and TRBJ2-5; 7 bases are shared with TRBD1. The CDR3 consists of 16 residues. With 1 base clipped from V and 4 bases from J, the junction kept 8 bases outside the gene matches. Germline values: CDR1 KGHDR, CDR2 SFDVKD. CDR3 DNA sequence: TGTGCCACCAGTGATTTCAGGGGGTCGTTTCGAGAGACCCAGTACTTC. Residues: CATSDFRGSFRETQYF.

The chain carries TRBV10-3 and TRBJ1-1, with D tentatively TRBD1 (5 bases). Germline V gives CDR1 ENHRY, CDR2 SYGVKD. Trimming shortened V by 3 bases and J by 4 bases, and 12 bases separated the two germline ends. This CDR3 spans 14 amino acids. CDR3 in DNA: TGTGCCATCAGTGACGACGGGGGGAGCACTGAAGCTTTCTTT. Translation gives CAISDDGGSTEAFF.

A few counts support this clonotype. The V and J genes are TRBV21-1 and TRBJ2-7; the table names TRBD1, a call not compared with the DNA. TRBV21-1 is deemed a pseudogene. This CDR3 comprises 12 residues. The CDR3 protein is CASSKPLKGQYV. The CDR3 DNA reads as TGTGCCAGCAGCAAGCCCCTTAAGGGGCAGTACGTC.

The chain is built from TRBV7-6 and TRBJ2-7; 10 positions match TRBD1. CDR1 and CDR2 (germline): SGHVS, FNYEAQ. This CDR3 is built from 14 residues. The V segment lost 0 bases and the J segment 8 bases; nucleotides outside the gene matches: 4. In DNA form, the CDR3 reads TGTGCCAGCAGCTTAGCGGGGACAGGGGTAAAGCAGTACTTC. Its translation is CASSLAGTGVKQYF.

The sample holds a few counts of this clonotype. The chain's CDR3 is CASSVRAQETQYF. As DNA, the CDR3 is TGTGCCAGCAGTGTTAGGGCCCAAGAGACCCAGTACTTC. The chain recombines TRBV2 with TRBJ2-5, with D hard to call. From germline, CDR1 is SNHLY and CDR2 FYNNEI. Trimming took off 4 bases at V and 1 base at J, with 7 bases between the two ends. This CDR3 contains 13 residues.

The chain combines TRBV10-3 with TRBJ1-1, with unresolved D. CDR1 and CDR2 (germline): ENHRY, SYGVKD. CDR3 length: 14 residues. V shed 5 bases and J shed 5 bases, with 15 bases lying between them. CDR3 sequence: CAISPGPLETEAFF. The CDR3 nucleotides read TGTGCCATCAGTCCCGGGCCTTTGGAGACTGAAGCTTTCTTT.

The V gene is TRBV29-1, the J gene TRBJ2-7; weak D call: TRBD2 (6 bases). V lost 5 bases and J 4 bases, leaving 15 bases between the germline ends. The CDR3 consists of 13 residues. From germline, CDR1 is SQVTM and CDR2 ANQGSEA. CDR3 bases: TGCAGCGTTCAGTCGGGACTTAATTACGAGCAGTACTTC. Its translation: CSVQSGLNYEQYF.

The chain uses TRBV5-1 and TRBJ2-3; 12 nucleotides agree with TRBD2. Trimming removed 4 bases from V and 4 bases from J; junction bases left unmatched: 10. The CDR3 length is 17 residues. CDR1 and CDR2 from the germline V gene are SGHRS and YFSETQ. The CDR3 bases are TGCGCCAGCAGCGTGAGGACTAGCGGGGATTTGTCAGATACGCAGTATTTT. Encoded protein: CASSVRTSGDLSDTQYF.

The J gene is TRBJ2-5, the V gene TRBV20-1; no reliable D call. The germline gives CDR1 DFQATT, CDR2 SNEGSKA (reference sequence). V dropped 5 bases and J dropped 1 base, with 14 bases sitting between them. The CDR3 totals 14 residues. The CDR3 region is CSAYVVGTQETQYF. Here the CDR3 DNA reads TGCAGTGCTTACGTAGTGGGTACCCAAGAGACCCAGTACTTC.

This clonotype turned up a few times. The DNA is left out, because the CDR3 cannot be placed on it with certainty; the CDR3 is given as TCRdb lists it. CDR3 region: CSVAVGIF. The chain joins TRBV29-1 to TRBJ1-2; the table's D gene call, TRBD1, was not cross checked with the DNA. The germline CDR1 and CDR2 sequences are SQVTM and ANQGSEA. The CDR3 sequence runs 8 residues, both termini included.

This clonotype was counted between two and nine times. The germline gene is not matched at one end of the junction; a read error may be the cause. J is TRBJ2-3 and V is TRBV4-1; D could derive from TRBD1 or TRBD2 (6 bases each). CDR1 is MGHRA, CDR2 YSYEKL, per germline. The CDR3 contains 19 residues. The CDR3 protein is CASSQDPFWGPGETGTQYF. The CDR3 DNA follows: TGCGCCAGCAGCCAAGACCCCTTCTGGGGGCCGGGGGAAACAGGTACGCAGTATTTT.

As regards this clonotype: A much larger clonotype is one base distant, so this may be a read error. The chain uses TRBV29-1 and TRBJ2-5; no clear D gene. CDR3 length: 11 residues. Trimming removed 4 bases from V and 1 base from J, with 4 bases in between. Germline V lookup: CDR1 SQVTM, CDR2 ANQGSEA. This chain's CDR3 is CSVGVQETQYF. The CDR3 DNA sequence: TGCAGCGTTGGGGTCCAAGAGACCCAGTACTTC. The full variable domain, rest sourced from reference TRBV29-1 and TRBJ2-5, is SAVISQKPSRDICQRGTSLTIQCQVDSQVTMMFWYRQQPGQSLTLIATANQGSEATYESGFVIDKFPISRPNLTFSTLTVSNMSPEDSSIYLCSVGVQETQYFGPGTRLLVL.

At least ten counts were recorded for this clonotype. J is TRBJ1-2 and V is TRBV5-1, with TRBD1 matching 8 bases. J lost 4 bases, V lost 7 bases, and 0 bases had no gene match. Germline CDR1 SGHRS, CDR2 YFSETQ. There are 11 residues in the CDR3. The CDR3 sequence: CASGQGYGYTF. CDR3 nucleotides: TGCGCCAGCGGACAGGGCTATGGCTACACCTTC.